This TCR beta chain came from a study of blood T cells in healthy people across ages. In the study overall: About one barcoded beta molecule per two T cells was captured by template switching.

Study-wide results and limits: When one million T cells were used, diversity estimates were thought to be underestimates.

This CDR3 contains 13 residues. For the second PCR, which ran for about 6 to 12 cycles, a sample-barcoded 5' primer and a J-beta primer mix were used. TCRdb fed the 5' RACE reads into MiXCR, producing one record per CDR3 protein. The sample comprises about 760,000 distinct CDR3 sequences, 20% to 25% of which are singletons, and roughly a tenth rests with the top ten. Worth noting for this clonotype: Its target is unknown.

These same records also appear under a second study, on T cells of mothers and their children. Per that paper: Donation came from a few healthy Caucasian mothers together with their six children.

The sample was blood. The V and J genes are TRBV12-3 or TRBV12-4 and TRBJ2-5; 11 positions agree with TRBD1. The J call may not be correct, given that the DNA end is closer to TRBJ2-1. The TCR sequence derives from a boy between 10 and 17 years old in good health. The CDR3 loop reads CASTGTGGNEQFF. The CDR3 coding sequence is TGTGCCAGCACCGGGACAGGGGGCAATGAGCAGTTCTTC.